This TCR beta chain is from a study of cytomegalovirus exposure and HLA in healthy donors. Points from the study as a whole: There were under 200 TCR beta chains listed as cytomegalovirus-associated. One later analysis reportedly identified an Asian-associated ancestry cluster that showed fewer N-insertions than the approximately 700-donor mean.

The study ran its PCR with 60 Vbeta and 13 Jbeta primers. TCRdb's table, derived via immunoSEQ multiplex PCR, lists solely in-frame clones and lacks some. The repertoire includes about 67,000 clones, approximately 78% of them detected once, and around 3% sits in the top ten. Remarks on this clone: Its antigen is as yet unknown.

The CDR3 length is 14 residues. V lost 9 bases to trimming and J lost 1 base; unmatched junction nucleotides: 8. CDR1 and CDR2 from the germline V gene are LNHDA and SQIVND (reference sequence). The specimen was PBMCs. The chain recombines TRBV19 with TRBJ1-1, with 7 bases lining up with TRBD1. This receptor was identified in a woman aged 25 to 39 in good health and CMV-seronegative. In DNA form, the CDR3 reads TGTGCCAGGCCTGGGACAGATCAGAACACTGAAGCTTTCTTT. It yields the protein CARPGTDQNTEAFF.